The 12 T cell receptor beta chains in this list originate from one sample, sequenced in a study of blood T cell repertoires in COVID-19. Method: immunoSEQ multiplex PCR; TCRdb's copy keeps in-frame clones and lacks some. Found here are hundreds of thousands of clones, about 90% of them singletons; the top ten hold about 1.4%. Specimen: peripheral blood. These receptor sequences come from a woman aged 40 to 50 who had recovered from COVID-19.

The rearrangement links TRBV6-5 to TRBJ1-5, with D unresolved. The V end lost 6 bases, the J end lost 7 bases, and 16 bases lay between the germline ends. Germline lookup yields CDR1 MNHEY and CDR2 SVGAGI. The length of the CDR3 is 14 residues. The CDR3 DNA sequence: TGTGCCAGCAGCTCCCCGTCTGAGGGACAGCCCCAGCATTTT. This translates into CASSSPSEGQPQHF.

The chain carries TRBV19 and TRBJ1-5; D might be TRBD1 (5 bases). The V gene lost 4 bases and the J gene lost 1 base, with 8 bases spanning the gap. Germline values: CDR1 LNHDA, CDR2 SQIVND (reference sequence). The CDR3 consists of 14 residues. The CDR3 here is CASSRQGSNQPQHF. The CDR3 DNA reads TGTGCCAGTAGTAGGCAGGGAAGCAATCAGCCCCAGCATTTT.

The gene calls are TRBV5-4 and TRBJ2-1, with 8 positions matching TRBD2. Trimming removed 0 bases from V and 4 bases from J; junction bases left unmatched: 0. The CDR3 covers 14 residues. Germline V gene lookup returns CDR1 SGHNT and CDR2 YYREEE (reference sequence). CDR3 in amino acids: CASSLERGYNEQFF. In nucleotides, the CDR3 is TGTGCCAGCAGCTTGGAGCGGGGGTACAATGAGCAGTTCTTC.

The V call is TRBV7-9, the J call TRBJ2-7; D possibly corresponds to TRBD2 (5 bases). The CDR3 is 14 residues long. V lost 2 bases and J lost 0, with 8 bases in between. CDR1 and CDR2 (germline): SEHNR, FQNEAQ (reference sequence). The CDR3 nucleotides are TGTGCCAGCAGCTTAAACAGCGGCTCCTACGAGCAGTACTTC. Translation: CASSLNSGSYEQYF. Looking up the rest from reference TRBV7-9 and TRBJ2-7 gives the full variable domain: DTGVSQNPRHKITKRGQNVTFRCDPISEHNRLYWYRQTLGQGPEFLTYFQNEAQLEKSRLLSDRFSAERPKGSFSTLEIQRTEQGDSAMYLCASSLNSGSYEQYFGPGTRLTVT.

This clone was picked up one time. The CDR3 reads CASSPGTSGGSSYNEQFF. In DNA form, the CDR3 reads TGTGCCAGCAGTCCCGGGACTAGCGGGGGGAGCTCCTACAATGAGCAGTTCTTC. This chain uses TRBV7-6 with TRBJ2-1, with TRBD2 identical over 15 bases. The V gene's germline CDR1 is SGHVS and CDR2 FNYEAQ. The V gene end was trimmed by 6 bases and the J gene end by 0 bases; junction bases not matched to a gene: 6. The CDR3 sequence is 18 residues long.

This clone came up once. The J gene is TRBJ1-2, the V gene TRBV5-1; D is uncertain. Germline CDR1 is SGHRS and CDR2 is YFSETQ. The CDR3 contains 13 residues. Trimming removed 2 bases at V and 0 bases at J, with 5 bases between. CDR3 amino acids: CASSLITNYGYTF. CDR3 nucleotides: TGCGCCAGCAGCTTAATTACTAACTATGGCTACACCTTC.

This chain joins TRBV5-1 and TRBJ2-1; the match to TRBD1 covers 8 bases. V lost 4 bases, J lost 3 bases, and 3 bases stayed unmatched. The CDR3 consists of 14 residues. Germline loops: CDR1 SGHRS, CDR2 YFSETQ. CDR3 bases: TGCGCCAGCAGCGCCGGGACAGGCTACAATGAGCAGTTCTTC. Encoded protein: CASSAGTGYNEQFF.

Written as DNA, the CDR3 is TGTGCCAGCAGCTTGGCGCTGGGGCCCTCCTCTGGGGCCAACGTCCTGACTTTC. As protein: CASSLALGPSSGANVLTF. The chain couples TRBV5-4 to TRBJ2-6; tentative D call: TRBD1 (5 bases). Trimming removed 0 bases at V and 0 bases at J, with 13 bases between. This CDR3 is 18 amino acids long. Per germline, CDR1 SGHNT and CDR2 YYREEE (reference sequence).

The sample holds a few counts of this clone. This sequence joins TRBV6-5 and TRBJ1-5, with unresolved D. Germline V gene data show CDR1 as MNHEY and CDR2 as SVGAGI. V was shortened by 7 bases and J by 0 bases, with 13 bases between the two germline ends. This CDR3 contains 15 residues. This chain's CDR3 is CASNSDILSNQPQHF. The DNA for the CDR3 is TGTGCCAGCAATAGTGACATACTTAGCAATCAGCCCCAGCATTTT.

In DNA, the CDR3 is TGTGCCAGCAGTTCTTCCACTGAAGCTTTCTTT. Residues: CASSSSTEAFF. The chain employs TRBV6-5 and TRBJ1-1, with no clear D. The germline V gene has CDR1 MNHEY and CDR2 SVGAGI. This CDR3 contains 11 residues. The V end was cut by 4 bases, the J end by 4 bases, with 4 bases between.

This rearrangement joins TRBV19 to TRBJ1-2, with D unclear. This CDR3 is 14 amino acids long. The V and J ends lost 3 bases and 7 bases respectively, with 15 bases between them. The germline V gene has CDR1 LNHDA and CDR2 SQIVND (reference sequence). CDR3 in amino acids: CASSIPLLAGGYTF. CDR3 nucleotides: TGTGCCAGTAGTATCCCCCTTCTCGCGGGTGGCTACACCTTC.

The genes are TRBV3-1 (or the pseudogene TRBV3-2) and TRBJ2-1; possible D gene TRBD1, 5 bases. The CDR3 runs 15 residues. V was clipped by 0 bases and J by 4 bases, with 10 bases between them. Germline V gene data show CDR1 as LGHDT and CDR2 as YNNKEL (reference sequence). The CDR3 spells CASSQDGQGYNEQFF. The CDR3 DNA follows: TGTGCCAGCAGCCAAGATGGGCAGGGTTACAATGAGCAGTTCTTC.